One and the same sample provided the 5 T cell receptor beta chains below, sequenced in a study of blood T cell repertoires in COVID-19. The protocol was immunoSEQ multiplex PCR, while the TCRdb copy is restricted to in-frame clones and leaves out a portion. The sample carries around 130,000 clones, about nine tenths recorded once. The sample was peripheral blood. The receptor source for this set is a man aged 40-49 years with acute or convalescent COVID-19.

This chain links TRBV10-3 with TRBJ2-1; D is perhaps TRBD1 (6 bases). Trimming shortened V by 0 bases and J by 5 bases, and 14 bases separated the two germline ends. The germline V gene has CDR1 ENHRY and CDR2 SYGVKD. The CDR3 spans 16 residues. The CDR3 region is CAISESTGTANNEQFF. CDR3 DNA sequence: TGTGCCATCAGTGAGTCGACAGGTACAGCCAACAATGAGCAGTTCTTC.

The CDR3, as DNA: TGTGCCAGCAGACCTATCAGCCAGGGTGAAGCTTTCTTT. Protein product: CASRPISQGEAFF. J is TRBJ1-1 and V is TRBV27; the D gene is possibly TRBD1 (5 bases). Germline CDR1 and CDR2: MNHEY and SMNVEV (reference sequence). V was pared by 6 bases and J by 7 bases, with 15 bases between. The CDR3 covers 13 residues.

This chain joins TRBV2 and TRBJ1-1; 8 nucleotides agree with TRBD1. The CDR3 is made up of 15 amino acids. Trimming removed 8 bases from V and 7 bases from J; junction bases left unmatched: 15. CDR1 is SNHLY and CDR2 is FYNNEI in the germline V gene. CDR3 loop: CASAERGTGSNEAFF. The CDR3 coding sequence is TGTGCCAGCGCCGAGAGAGGGACAGGCTCCAATGAAGCTTTCTTT.

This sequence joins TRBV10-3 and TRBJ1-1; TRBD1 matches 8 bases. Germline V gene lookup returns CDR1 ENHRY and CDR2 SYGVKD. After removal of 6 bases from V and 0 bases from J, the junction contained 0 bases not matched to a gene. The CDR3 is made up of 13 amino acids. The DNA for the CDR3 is TGTGCCATCAGGGACAGGGTGAACACTGAAGCTTTCTTT. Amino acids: CAIRDRVNTEAFF.

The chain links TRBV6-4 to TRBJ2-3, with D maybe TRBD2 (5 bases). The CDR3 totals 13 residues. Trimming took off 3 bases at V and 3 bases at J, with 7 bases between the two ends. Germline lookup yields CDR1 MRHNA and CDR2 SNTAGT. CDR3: CASSERDTDTQYF. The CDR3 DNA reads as TGTGCCAGCAGTGAGAGGGATACAGATACGCAGTATTTT.